These T cell receptor beta chains were read from a single sample in a study of siplizumab effects on memory and regulatory T cells. Only in-frame clones appear in the TCRdb table, and some are missing; sequencing was by immunoSEQ multiplex PCR. The sample contains 85,000 to 90,000 clones, 90% of which appear only once. Specimen: CD4+ T cells sorted from blood. The source is a human donor in good health. Both conserved end residues are part of each CDR3. The order of the fields is J gene, CDR3 length, D gene, V gene, clone size, CDR3 protein, CDR3 DNA. D genes are given only for firm matches. Some rows have no size entry. The others give once, few or many, or a class for an expanded clone.

J: TRBJ2-6; length: 16; D: -; V: TRBV10-3; size: -; CDR3: CAITPGAGSGANVLTF; DNA: TGTGCCATCACCCCAGGGGCCGGCTCTGGGGCCAACGTCCTGACTTTC
J: TRBJ2-1; length: 13; D: -; V: TRBV18; size: -; CDR3: CASSLQGRHEQFF; DNA: TGTGCCAGCTCCCTACAGGGGAGGCATGAGCAGTTCTTC
J: TRBJ2-7; length: 16; D: -; V: TRBV7-9; size: -; CDR3: CASSSLTVLGSYEQYF; DNA: TGTGCCAGCAGCTCTCTGACAGTTTTAGGGTCCTACGAGCAGTACTTC
J: TRBJ1-5; length: 16; D: -; V: TRBV19; size: -; CDR3: CASSGGRDDGNQPQHF; DNA: TGTGCCAGTAGTGGGGGCAGGGACGATGGCAATCAGCCCCAGCATTTT
J: TRBJ2-4; length: 17; D: TRBD2; V: TRBV15; size: -; CDR3: CATSREGGILAKNIQYF; DNA: TGTGCCACCAGCAGAGAGGGGGGGATCCTAGCCAAAAACATTCAGTACTTC
J: TRBJ2-5; length: 15; D: -; V: TRBV7-9; size: once; CDR3: CASSLVVGQQETQYF; DNA: TGTGCCAGCAGCTTAGTGGTCGGACAGCAAGAGACCCAGTACTTC
J: TRBJ2-1; length: 12; D: TRBD1; V: TRBV7-8; size: -; CDR3: CASSPTGDEQFF; DNA: TGTGCCAGCAGCCCAACAGGGGATGAGCAGTTCTTC
J: TRBJ2-7; length: 12; D: -; V: TRBV7-2; size: few; CDR3: CASSFRIAAQYF; DNA: TGTGCCAGCAGTTTCCGTATAGCGGCGCAGTACTTC
J: TRBJ1-2; length: 16; D: -; V: TRBV25-1; size: once; CDR3: CASSESGDRFVYGYTF; DNA: TGTGCCAGCAGTGAATCCGGAGACAGATTCGTCTATGGCTACACCTTC
J: TRBJ1-1; length: 15; D: -; V: TRBV6-5; size: -; CDR3: CASSLMGTANTEAFF; DNA: TGTGCCAGCAGTCTCATGGGGACGGCGAACACTGAAGCTTTCTTT
J: TRBJ2-2; length: 17; D: -; V: TRBV5-1; size: -; CDR3: CASSLRRGRGFTGELFF; DNA: TGCGCCAGCAGCTTGCGTCGGGGGCGCGGGTTTACCGGGGAGCTGTTTTTT
J: TRBJ2-5; length: 12; D: -; V: TRBV5-1; size: -; CDR3: CASSLGQETQYF; DNA: TGCGCCAGCAGCTTGGGACAAGAGACCCAGTACTTC
J: TRBJ1-2; length: 12; D: TRBD1; V: TRBV2; size: few; CDR3: CASRRTGYGYTF; DNA: TGTGCCAGCAGGAGGACAGGCTATGGCTACACCTTC
J: TRBJ2-1; length: 19; D: TRBD2; V: TRBV5-1; size: -; CDR3: CASSLPTGLAGGIYNEQFF; DNA: TGCGCCAGCAGCTTACCCACGGGACTAGCGGGAGGGATCTACAATGAGCAGTTCTTC
J: TRBJ2-7; length: 16; D: TRBD1; V: TRBV29-1; size: -; CDR3: CSVEGLKGQGPFGQYF; DNA: TGCAGCGTTGAAGGTCTTAAGGGACAGGGCCCCTTTGGGCAGTACTTC
J: TRBJ2-3; length: 14; D: TRBD1; V: TRBV10-3; size: -; CDR3: CAISRTGEADTQYF; DNA: TGTGCCATCAGCCGGACAGGGGAGGCAGATACGCAGTATTTT
J: TRBJ2-3; length: 16; D: TRBD2; V: TRBV5-1; size: -; CDR3: CASSGRTSGSVNTQYF; DNA: TGCGCCAGCAGCGGACGGACTAGCGGGAGTGTGAATACGCAGTATTTT
J: TRBJ2-7; length: 11; D: TRBD1; V: TRBV30; size: -; CDR3: CAWNGKGAIAF; DNA: TGTGCCTGGAATGGAAAGGGGGCAATCGCCTTC
J: TRBJ1-4; length: 15; D: -; V: TRBV18; size: -; CDR3: CASSPGYATNEKLFF; DNA: TGTGCCAGCTCACCAGGGTATGCAACTAATGAAAAACTGTTTTTT
J: TRBJ2-3; length: 15; D: TRBD2; V: TRBV10-3; size: -; CDR3: CAISEGLAGRDTQYF; DNA: TGTGCCATCAGTGAGGGACTAGCGGGACGGGATACGCAGTATTTT
J: TRBJ2-1; length: 15; D: TRBD2; V: TRBV19; size: -; CDR3: CASSYSGSTYNEQFF; DNA: TGTGCCAGTAGTTATAGCGGGAGTACCTACAATGAGCAGTTCTTC
J: TRBJ2-7; length: 15; D: -; V: TRBV10-1; size: -; CDR3: CASSESVGGPFEQYF; DNA: TGCGCCAGCAGTGAGTCCGTCGGGGGGCCTTTCGAGCAGTACTTC
J: TRBJ2-3; length: 14; D: -; V: TRBV5-8; size: -; CDR3: CASSLDRSRDTQYF; DNA: TGTGCCAGCAGCTTGGACAGGTCAAGAGATACGCAGTATTTT
J: TRBJ2-3; length: 21; D: TRBD2; V: TRBV4-2; size: -; CDR3: CASSPGLAGGTLISSTDTQYF; DNA: TGTGCCAGCAGCCCGGGACTAGCGGGAGGCACCTTGATTTCTAGCACAGATACGCAGTATTTT
J: TRBJ1-2; length: 14; D: TRBD1; V: TRBV6-5; size: -; CDR3: CASSRTGSDYGYTF; DNA: TGTGCCAGCAGCCGGACAGGGAGCGACTATGGCTACACCTTC
J: TRBJ2-1; length: 17; D: -; V: TRBV5-5; size: -; CDR3: CASSLEVAPGEKNEQFF; DNA: TGTGCCAGCAGCCTGGAGGTGGCCCCGGGAGAAAAGAATGAGCAGTTCTTC
J: TRBJ1-1; length: 15; D: TRBD1; V: TRBV18; size: -; CDR3: CASSPGNRGDTEAFF; DNA: TGTGCCAGCTCGCCCGGGAACAGGGGGGACACTGAAGCTTTCTTT
J: TRBJ2-5; length: 15; D: TRBD2; V: TRBV29-1; size: -; CDR3: CSVGGTGTRQETQYF; DNA: TGCAGCGTTGGGGGAACCGGGACTAGGCAAGAGACCCAGTACTTC
J: TRBJ1-3; length: 14; D: -; V: TRBV5-5; size: -; CDR3: CASSSQGWGNTIYF; DNA: TGTGCCAGCAGCTCCCAGGGCTGGGGAAACACCATATATTTT
J: TRBJ2-1; length: 14; D: TRBD2; V: TRBV18; size: -; CDR3: CASSPSGGINEQFF; DNA: TGTGCCAGCTCACCATCGGGAGGGATCAATGAGCAGTTCTTC
J: TRBJ2-5; length: 15; D: TRBD2; V: TRBV2; size: many; CDR3: CASIWSAGEQETQYF; DNA: TGTGCCAGCATCTGGTCAGCGGGAGAGCAAGAGACCCAGTACTTC
J: TRBJ2-7; length: 15; D: -; V: TRBV28; size: -; CDR3: CASSGALGETYEQYF; DNA: TGTGCCAGCAGTGGGGCCCTAGGAGAGACCTACGAGCAGTACTTC
J: TRBJ2-1; length: 15; D: TRBD2; V: TRBV19; size: -; CDR3: CASSIPGGPRNEQFF; DNA: TGTGCCAGTAGTATACCGGGAGGGCCGAGAAATGAGCAGTTCTTC
J: TRBJ2-2; length: 16; D: -; V: TRBV7-8; size: -; CDR3: CASSSSPSVAGGELFF; DNA: TGTGCCAGCAGCTCATCTCCATCGGTGGCTGGGGGGGAGCTGTTTTTT
J: TRBJ2-7; length: 13; D: -; V: TRBV10-1; size: once; CDR3: CATFRGQTSKQYF; DNA: TGCGCCACCTTTAGGGGACAGACTAGCAAGCAGTACTTC
J: TRBJ1-5; length: 16; D: TRBD1; V: TRBV7-3; size: -; CDR3: CASSSGVVRGRSPQHF; DNA: TGTGCCAGCAGCTCAGGGGTTGTCAGGGGGCGCTCCCCCCAGCATTTT
J: TRBJ2-1; length: 15; D: TRBD2; V: TRBV5-1; size: -; CDR3: CASSPRGGGENEQFF; DNA: TGCGCCAGCAGCCCTAGAGGCGGGGGGGAAAATGAGCAGTTCTTC
J: TRBJ2-1; length: 16; D: TRBD2; V: TRBV4-2; size: -; CDR3: CASSQDWTSGRAVQFF; DNA: TGTGCCAGCAGCCAAGATTGGACTAGCGGGAGGGCCGTGCAGTTCTTC